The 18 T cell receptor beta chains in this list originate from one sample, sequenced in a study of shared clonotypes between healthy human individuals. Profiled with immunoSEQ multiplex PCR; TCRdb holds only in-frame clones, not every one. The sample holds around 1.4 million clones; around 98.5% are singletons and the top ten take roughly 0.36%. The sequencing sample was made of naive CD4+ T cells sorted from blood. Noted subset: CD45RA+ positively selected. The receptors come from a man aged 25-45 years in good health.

The CDR3 region has the DNA TGTGCCAGCAGTGACGTGGGCGGGCTCGGGCCCCAGCATTTT. It codes for CASSDVGGLGPQHF. The gene calls are TRBV2 and TRBJ1-5; D call uncertain. Germline V CDR1 and CDR2: SNHLY, FYNNEI. The V end was cut by 3 bases, the J end by 9 bases, with 15 bases between. There are 14 residues in the CDR3.

The chain's CDR3 is CASSLRLADNEQFF. CDR3 coding DNA: TGCGCCAGCAGCTTGAGGCTAGCGGACAATGAGCAGTTCTTC. This rearrangement joins TRBV5-1 to TRBJ2-1; 7 nucleotides match TRBD2. The CDR3 is 14 amino acids. Germline V gives CDR1 SGHRS, CDR2 YFSETQ. Trimming at V came to 1 base and at J to 5 bases, leaving 3 bases not matched to a gene.

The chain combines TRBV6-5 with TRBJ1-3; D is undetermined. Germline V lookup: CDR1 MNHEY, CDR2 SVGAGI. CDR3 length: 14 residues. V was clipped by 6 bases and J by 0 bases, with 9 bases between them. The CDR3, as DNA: TGTGCCAGCAGGGTAGCCAACTCTGGAAACACCATATATTTT. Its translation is CASRVANSGNTIYF.

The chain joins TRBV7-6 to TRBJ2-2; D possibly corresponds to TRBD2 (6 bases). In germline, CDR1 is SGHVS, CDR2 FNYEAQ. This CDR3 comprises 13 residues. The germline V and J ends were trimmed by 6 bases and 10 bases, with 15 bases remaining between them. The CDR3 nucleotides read TGTGCCAGCAGGGCCGCGGGATCCAAGGAGCTGTTTTTT. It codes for CASRAAGSKELFF.

CDR3 residues: CASSLQGGPYSNQPQHF. DNA of the CDR3: TGTGCCAGCAGCTTACAAGGGGGCCCCTATAGCAATCAGCCCCAGCATTTT. The J gene is TRBJ1-5, the V gene TRBV7-3; 7 bases line up with TRBD1. The CDR3 is 17 residues long. V was clipped by 2 bases and J by 0 bases; unmatched bases: 7. CDR1 SGHTA and CDR2 FQGTGA come from the germline V gene.

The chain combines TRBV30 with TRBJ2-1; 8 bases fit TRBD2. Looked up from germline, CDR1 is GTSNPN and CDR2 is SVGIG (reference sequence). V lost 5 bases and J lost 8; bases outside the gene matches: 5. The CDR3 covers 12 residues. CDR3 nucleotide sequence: TGTGCCTGGGGGACTAGTTTCGATGAGCAGTTCTTC. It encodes CAWGTSFDEQFF.

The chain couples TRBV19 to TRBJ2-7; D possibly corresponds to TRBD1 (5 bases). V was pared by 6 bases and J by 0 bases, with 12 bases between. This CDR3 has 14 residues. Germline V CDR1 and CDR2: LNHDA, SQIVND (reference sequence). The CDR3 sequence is CASSLSDISYEQYF. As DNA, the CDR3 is TGTGCCAGTAGCCTATCGGACATCTCCTACGAGCAGTACTTC.

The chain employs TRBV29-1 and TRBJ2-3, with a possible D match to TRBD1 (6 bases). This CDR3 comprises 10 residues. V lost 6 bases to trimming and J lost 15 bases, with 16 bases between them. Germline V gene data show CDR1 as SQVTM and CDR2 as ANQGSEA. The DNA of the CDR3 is TGCAGCGTACAACAGGGTGGAATATATTTT. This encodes CSVQQGGIYF.

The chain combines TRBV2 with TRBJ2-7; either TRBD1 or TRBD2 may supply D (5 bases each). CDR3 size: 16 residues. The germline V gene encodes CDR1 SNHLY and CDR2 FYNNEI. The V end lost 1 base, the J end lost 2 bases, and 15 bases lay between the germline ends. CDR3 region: CASSEGQSRVPYEQYF. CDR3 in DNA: TGTGCCAGCAGTGAAGGACAGTCGAGGGTCCCCTACGAGCAGTACTTC.

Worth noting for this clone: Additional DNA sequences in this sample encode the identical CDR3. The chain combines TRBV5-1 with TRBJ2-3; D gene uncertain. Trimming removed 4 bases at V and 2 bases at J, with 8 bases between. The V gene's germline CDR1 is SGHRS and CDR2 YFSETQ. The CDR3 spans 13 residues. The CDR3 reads CASSLMPTDTQYF. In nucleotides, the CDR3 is TGCGCCAGCAGCCTAATGCCCACAGATACGCAGTATTTT.

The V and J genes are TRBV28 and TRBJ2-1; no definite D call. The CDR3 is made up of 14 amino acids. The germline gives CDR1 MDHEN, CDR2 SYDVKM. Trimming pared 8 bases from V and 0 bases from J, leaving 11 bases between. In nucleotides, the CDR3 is TGTGCCAGCGTCGCGGCCAGCTCCTACAATGAGCAGTTCTTC. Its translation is CASVAASSYNEQFF.

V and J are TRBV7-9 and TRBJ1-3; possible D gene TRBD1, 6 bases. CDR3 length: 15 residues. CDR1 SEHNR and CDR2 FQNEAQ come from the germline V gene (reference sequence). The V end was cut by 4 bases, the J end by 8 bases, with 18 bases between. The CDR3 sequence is CASSSGRGQRDTIYF. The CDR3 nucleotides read TGTGCCAGCAGCTCCGGGCGGGGGCAGAGGGACACCATATATTTT. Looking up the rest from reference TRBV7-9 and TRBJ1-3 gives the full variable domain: DTGVSQNPRHKITKRGQNVTFRCDPISEHNRLYWYRQTLGQGPEFLTYFQNEAQLEKSRLLSDRFSAERPKGSFSTLEIQRTEQGDSAMYLCASSSGRGQRDTIYFGEGSWLTVV.

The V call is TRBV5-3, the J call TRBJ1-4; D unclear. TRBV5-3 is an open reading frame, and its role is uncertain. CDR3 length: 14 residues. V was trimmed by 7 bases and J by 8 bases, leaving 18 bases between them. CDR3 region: CARPLNGEGEKLFF. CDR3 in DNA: TGTGCCAGACCCTTGAACGGGGAGGGCGAAAAACTGTTTTTT.

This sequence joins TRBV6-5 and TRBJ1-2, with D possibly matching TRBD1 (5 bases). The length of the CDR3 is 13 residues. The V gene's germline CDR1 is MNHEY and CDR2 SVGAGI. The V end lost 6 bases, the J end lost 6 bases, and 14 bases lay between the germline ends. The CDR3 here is CASSNGGSNGYTF. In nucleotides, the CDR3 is TGTGCCAGCAGCAACGGGGGGTCTAATGGCTACACCTTC.

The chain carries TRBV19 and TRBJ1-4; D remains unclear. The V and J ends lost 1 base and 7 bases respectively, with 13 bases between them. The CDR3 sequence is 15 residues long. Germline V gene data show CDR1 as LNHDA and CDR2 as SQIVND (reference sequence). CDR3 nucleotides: TGTGCCAGTAGTATAGGTCGGGCAGCAACTGAAAAACTGTTTTTT. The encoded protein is CASSIGRAATEKLFF. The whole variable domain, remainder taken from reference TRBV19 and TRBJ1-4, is DGGITQSPKYLFRKEGQNVTLSCEQNLNHDAMYWYRQDPGQGLRLIYYSQIVNDFQKGDIAEGYSVSREKKESFPLTVTSAQKNPTAFYLCASSIGRAATEKLFFGSGTQLSVL.

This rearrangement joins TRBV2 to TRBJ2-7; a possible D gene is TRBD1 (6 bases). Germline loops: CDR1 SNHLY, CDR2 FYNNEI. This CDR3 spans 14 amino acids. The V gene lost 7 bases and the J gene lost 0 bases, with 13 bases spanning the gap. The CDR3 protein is CASTEETGSYEQYF. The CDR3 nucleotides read TGTGCCAGCACTGAGGAGACAGGCTCCTACGAGCAGTACTTC.

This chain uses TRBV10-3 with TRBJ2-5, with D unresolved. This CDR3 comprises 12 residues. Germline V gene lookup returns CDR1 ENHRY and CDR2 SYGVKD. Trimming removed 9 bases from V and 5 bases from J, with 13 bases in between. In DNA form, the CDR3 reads TGTGCCATAGGATCCTTGGGGGAGACCCAGTACTTC. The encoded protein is CAIGSLGETQYF.

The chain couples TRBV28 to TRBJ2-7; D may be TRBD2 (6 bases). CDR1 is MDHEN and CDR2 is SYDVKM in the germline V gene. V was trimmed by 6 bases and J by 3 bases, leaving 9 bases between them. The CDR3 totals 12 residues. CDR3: CASSGDFYEQYF. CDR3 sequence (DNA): TGTGCCAGCAGCGGGGACTTCTACGAGCAGTACTTC. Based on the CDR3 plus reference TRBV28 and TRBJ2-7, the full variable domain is DVKVTQSSRYLVKRTGEKVFLECVQDMDHENMFWYRQDPGLGLRLIYFSYDVKMKEKGDIPEGYSVSREKKERFSLILESASTNQTSMYLCASSGDFYEQYFGPGTRLTVT.